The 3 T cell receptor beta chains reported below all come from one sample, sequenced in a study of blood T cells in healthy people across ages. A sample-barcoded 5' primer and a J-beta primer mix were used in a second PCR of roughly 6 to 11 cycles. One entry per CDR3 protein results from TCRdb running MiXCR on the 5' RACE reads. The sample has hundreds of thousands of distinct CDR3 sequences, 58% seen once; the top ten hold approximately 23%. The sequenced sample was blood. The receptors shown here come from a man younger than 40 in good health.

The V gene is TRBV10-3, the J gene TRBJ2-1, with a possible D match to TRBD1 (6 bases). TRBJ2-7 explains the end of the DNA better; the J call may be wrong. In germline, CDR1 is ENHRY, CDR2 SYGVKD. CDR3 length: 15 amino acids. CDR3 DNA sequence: TGTGCCGTATTGGGGGACACTAAAAGCTACAATGAGCAGTACTTC. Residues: CAVLGDTKSYNEQYF.

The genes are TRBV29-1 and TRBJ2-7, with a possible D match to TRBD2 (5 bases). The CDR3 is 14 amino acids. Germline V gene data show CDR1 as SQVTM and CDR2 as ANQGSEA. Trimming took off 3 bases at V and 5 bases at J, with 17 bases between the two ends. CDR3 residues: CSVEQERRGNEQYF. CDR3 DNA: TGCAGCGTTGAGCAGGAGCGCAGAGGGAACGAGCAGTACTTC.

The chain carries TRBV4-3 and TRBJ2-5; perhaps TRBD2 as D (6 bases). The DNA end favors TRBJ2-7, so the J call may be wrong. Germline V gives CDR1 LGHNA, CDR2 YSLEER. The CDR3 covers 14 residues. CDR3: CASNHSSEVYEQYF. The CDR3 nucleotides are TGCGCCAGCAACCATTCTAGCGAGGTCTACGAGCAGTACTTC.